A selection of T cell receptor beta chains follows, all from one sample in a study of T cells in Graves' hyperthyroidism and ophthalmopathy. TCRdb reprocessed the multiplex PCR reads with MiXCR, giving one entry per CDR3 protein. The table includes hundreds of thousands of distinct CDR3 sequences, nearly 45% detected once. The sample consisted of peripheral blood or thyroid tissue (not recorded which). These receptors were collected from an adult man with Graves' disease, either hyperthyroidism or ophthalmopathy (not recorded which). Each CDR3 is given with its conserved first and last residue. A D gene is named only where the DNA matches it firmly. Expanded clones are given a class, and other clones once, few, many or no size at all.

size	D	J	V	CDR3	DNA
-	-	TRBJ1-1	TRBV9	CASSQGNGQGTRGLF	TGTGCCAGCAGCCAAGGTAATGGGCAGGGGACCCGGGGGCTCTTT
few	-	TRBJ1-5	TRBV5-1	CASSSLPASGRSNQPQHF	TGCGCCAGCAGCTCCCTCCCAGCGTCTGGCAGGAGCAATCAGCCCCAGCATTTT
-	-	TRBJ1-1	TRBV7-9	CASSLNGGNTEAFF	TGTGCCAGCAGTTTAAACGGGGGGAACACTGAAGCTTTCTTT
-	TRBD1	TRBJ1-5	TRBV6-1	CASSLGQGANSNQPQHF	TGTGCCAGCAGTCTAGGACAGGGGGCTAACAGCAATCAGCCCCAGCATTTT
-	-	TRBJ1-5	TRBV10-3	CASSEEVVQPQHF	TGTGCCAGCAGTGAAGAGGTTGTTCAGCCCCAGCATTTT
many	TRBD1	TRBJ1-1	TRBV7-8	CASSLADRDPNTEAFF	TGTGCCAGCAGCTTAGCTGACAGGGACCCGAACACTGAAGCTTTCTTT
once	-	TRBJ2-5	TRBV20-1	CSARGREAETQYF	TGCAGTGCTAGGGGCCGTGAAGCAGAGACCCAGTACTTC
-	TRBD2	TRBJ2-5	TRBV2	CASRESGGPLWTQYF	TGTGCCAGCAGGGAAAGCGGGGGGCCCCTTTGGACCCAGTACTTC
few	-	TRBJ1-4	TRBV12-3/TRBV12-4	CASSPSWTNEKLFF	TGTGCCAGCAGTCCGAGTTGGACTAATGAAAAACTGTTTTTT
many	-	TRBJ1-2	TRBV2	CASSGRQAYGYTF	TGTGCCAGCAGTGGGCGACAGGCATATGGCTACACCTTC
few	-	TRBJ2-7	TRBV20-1	CSASFLGDEQYF	TGCAGTGCTAGTTTCTTGGGTGACGAGCAGTACTTC
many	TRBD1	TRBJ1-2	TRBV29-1	CSVGIGGGELGYTF	TGCAGCGTTGGGATTGGAGGGGGCGAGCTCGGCTACACCTTC
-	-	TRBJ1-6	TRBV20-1	CSARKELNNSPLHF	TGCAGTGCTAGAAAGGAATTAAATAATTCACCCCTCCACTTT
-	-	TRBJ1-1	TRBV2	CASTAGPGGMDTEAFF	TGTGCCAGCACCGCCGGCCCAGGAGGGATGGACACTGAAGCTTTCTTT
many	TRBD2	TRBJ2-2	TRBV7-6	CASSLASGSGVGELFF	TGTGCCAGCAGCTTAGCAAGCGGGAGTGGAGTCGGGGAGCTGTTTTTT
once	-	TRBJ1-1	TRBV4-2	CASSPRVGHLNTEAFF	TGTGCCAGCAGCCCACGCGTAGGACACCTGAACACTGAAGCTTTCTTT
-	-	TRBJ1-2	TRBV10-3	CASGLGGYTF	TGTGCTAGCGGTTTGGGGGGCTACACCTTC
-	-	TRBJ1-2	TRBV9	CASSDPIGDGYTF	TGTGCCAGCAGCGATCCTATAGGGGACGGCTACACCTTC
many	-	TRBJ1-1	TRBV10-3	CAISNDRGTEAFF	TGTGCCATCAGTAACGACAGAGGCACTGAAGCTTTCTTT
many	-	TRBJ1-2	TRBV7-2	CASSRDGPFGYTF	TGTGCCAGCAGCCGAGATGGTCCGTTTGGCTACACCTTC
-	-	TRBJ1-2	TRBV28	CASSFYRAYGYTF	TGTGCCAGCAGTTTCTACAGGGCCTATGGCTACACCTTC
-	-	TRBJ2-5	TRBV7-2	CASSYDSQYF	TGTGCCAGCAGTTATGATTCCCAGTACTTC
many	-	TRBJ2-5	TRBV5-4	CASSLAVGETQYF	TGTGCCAGCAGCTTGGCGGTGGGGGAGACCCAGTACTTC
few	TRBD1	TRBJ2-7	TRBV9	CASSVGQGEIYEQYF	TGTGCCAGCAGCGTAGGACAGGGGGAAATCTACGAGCAGTACTTC
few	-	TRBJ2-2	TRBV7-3	CASSPSRGNTGELFF	TGTGCCAGCAGCCCCAGCCGGGGGAACACCGGGGAGCTGTTTTTT
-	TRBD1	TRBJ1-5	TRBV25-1	CASRKQGAQPQHF	TGTGCCAGCAGAAAACAGGGGGCTCAGCCCCAGCATTTT
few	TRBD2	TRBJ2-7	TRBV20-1	CSANYGGSSYEQYF	TGCAGTGCTAACTACGGGGGGTCCTCCTACGAGCAGTACTTC
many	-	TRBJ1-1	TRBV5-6	CASSWGLGDTEAFF	TGTGCCAGCAGCTGGGGGTTGGGGGACACTGAAGCTTTCTTT
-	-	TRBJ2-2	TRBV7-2	CASSFEGNTGELFF	TGTGCCAGCAGCTTTGAGGGGAACACCGGGGAGCTGTTTTTT
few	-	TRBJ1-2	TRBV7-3	CASSLGFGLGDYGYTF	TGTGCCAGCAGCTTAGGATTCGGTCTAGGGGACTATGGCTACACCTTC
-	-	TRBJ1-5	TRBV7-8	CASSSSLPGQPQHF	TGTGCCAGCAGCTCCTCTTTACCGGGCCAGCCCCAGCATTTT
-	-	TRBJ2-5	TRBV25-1	CASSQVRYF	TGTGCCAGCAGCCAAGTTCGGTACTTC
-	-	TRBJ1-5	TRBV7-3	CASSPQPDPNQPQHF	TGTGCCAGCAGCCCTCAGCCGGACCCTAATCAGCCCCAGCATTTT
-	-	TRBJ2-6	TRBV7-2	CASRPATGANVLTF	TGTGCCAGCAGACCGGCTACTGGGGCCAACGTCCTGACTTTC
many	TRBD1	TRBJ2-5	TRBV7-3	CASSYGTGGSETQYF	TGTGCCAGCAGCTACGGGACAGGGGGTAGTGAGACCCAGTACTTC
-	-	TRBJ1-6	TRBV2	CASSVDRPGKSPLHF	TGTGCCAGCAGTGTCGACAGGCCGGGGAAGTCACCCCTCCACTTT
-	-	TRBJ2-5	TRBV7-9	CASSLSLVSETQYF	TGTGCCAGCAGCTTATCGCTAGTTTCAGAGACCCAGTACTTC
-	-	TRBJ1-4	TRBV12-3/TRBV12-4	CASSSPQGSNEKLFF	TGTGCCAGCAGTTCCCCCCAGGGGTCTAATGAAAAACTGTTTTTT
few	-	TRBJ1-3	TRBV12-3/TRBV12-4	CASSFSPTGAIYF	TGTGCCAGCAGTTTTTCGCCGACTGGAGCCATATATTTT